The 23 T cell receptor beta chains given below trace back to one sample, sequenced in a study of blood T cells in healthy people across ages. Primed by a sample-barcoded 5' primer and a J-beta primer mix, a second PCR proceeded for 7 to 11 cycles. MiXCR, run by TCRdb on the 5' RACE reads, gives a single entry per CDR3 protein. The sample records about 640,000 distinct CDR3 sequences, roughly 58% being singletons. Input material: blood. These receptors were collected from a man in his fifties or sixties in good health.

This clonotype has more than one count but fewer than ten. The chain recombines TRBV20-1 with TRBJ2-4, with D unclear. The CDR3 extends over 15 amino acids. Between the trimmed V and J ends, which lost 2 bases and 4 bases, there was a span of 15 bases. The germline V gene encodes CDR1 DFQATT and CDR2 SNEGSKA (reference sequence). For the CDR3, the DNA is TGCAGTGCTAGACCCCCTGCGTCGGAAAAAAACATTCAGTACTTC. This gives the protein CSARPPASEKNIQYF.

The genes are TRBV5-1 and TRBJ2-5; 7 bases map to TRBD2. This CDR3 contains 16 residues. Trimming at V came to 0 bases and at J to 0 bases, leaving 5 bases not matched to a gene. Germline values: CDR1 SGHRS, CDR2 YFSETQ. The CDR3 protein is CASSLEPAGYQETQYF. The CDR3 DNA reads TGCGCCAGCAGCTTGGAACCAGCGGGGTACCAAGAGACCCAGTACTTC.

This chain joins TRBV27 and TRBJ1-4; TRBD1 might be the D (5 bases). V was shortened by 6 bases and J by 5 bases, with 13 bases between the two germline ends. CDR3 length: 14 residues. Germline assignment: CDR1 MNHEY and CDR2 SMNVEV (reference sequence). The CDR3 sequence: CASSQQAGNEKLFF. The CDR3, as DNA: TGTGCCAGCAGCCAACAGGCGGGGAATGAAAAACTGTTTTTT.

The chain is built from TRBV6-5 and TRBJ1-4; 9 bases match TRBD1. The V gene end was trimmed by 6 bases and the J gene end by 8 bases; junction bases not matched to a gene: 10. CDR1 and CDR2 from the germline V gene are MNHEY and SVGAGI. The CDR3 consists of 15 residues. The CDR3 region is CASRRPGQGNEKLFF. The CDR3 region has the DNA TGTGCCAGCAGGAGACCGGGACAGGGAAACGAAAAACTGTTTTTT.

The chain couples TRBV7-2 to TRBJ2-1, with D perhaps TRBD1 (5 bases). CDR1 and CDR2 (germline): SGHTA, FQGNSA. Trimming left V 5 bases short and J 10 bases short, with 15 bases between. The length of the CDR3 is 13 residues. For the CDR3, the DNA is TGTGCCAGCAGCGTAACCCAGGGTGGGGAGCAGTTCTTC. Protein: CASSVTQGGEQFF. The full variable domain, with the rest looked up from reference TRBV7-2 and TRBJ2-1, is GAGVSQSPSNKVTEKGKDVELRCDPISGHTALYWYRQSLGQGLEFLIYFQGNSAPDKSGLPSDRFSAERTGGSVSTLTIQRTQQEDSAVYLCASSVTQGGEQFFGPGTRLTVL.

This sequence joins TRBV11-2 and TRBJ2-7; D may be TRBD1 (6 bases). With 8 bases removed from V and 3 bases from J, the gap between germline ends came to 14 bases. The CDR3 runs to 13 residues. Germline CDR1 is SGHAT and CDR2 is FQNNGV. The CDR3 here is CASVGDIDYEQYF. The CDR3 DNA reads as TGTGCCAGCGTGGGGGACATAGACTACGAGCAGTACTTC.

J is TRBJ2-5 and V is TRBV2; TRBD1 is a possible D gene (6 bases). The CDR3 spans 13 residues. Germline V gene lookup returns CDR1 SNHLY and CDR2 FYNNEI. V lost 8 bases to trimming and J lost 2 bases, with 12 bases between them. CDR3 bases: TGTGCCAGCGGGGGCGGCAGACAAGAGACCCAGTACTTC. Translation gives CASGGGRQETQYF.

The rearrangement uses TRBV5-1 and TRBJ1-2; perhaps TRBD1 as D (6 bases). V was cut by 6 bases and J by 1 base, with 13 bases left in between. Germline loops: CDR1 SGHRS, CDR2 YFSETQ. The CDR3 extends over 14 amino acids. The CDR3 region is CASKNRDNNYGYTF. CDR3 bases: TGCGCCAGCAAGAACCGGGACAATAACTATGGCTACACCTTC.

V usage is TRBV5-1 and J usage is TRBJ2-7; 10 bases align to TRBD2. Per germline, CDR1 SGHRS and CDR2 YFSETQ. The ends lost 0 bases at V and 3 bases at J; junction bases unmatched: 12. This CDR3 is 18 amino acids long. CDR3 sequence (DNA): TGCGCCAGCAGCTTGGCCTCTAGCGGGGGAACTCAGGTCTACGAGCAGTACTTC. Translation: CASSLASSGGTQVYEQYF.

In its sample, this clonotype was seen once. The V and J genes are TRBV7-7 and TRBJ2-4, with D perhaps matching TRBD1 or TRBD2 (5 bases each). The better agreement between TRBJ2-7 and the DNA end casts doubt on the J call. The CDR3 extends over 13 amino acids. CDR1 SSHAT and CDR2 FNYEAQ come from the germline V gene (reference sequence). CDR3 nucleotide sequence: TGTGCCAGCAGCTCCGGGACGGAATACGAGCAGTACTTC. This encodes CASSSGTEYEQYF.

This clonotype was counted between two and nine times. The CDR3 nucleotides are TGCGCCAGCAGCCCTAGGGACAGGGCCTTTGAGCAGTACTTC. It translates to CASSPRDRAFEQYF. The chain links TRBV5-1 to TRBJ2-7, with 9 bases that match TRBD1. With 4 bases clipped from V and 7 bases from J, the junction kept 9 bases outside the gene matches. The germline gives CDR1 SGHRS, CDR2 YFSETQ. The CDR3 consists of 14 residues.

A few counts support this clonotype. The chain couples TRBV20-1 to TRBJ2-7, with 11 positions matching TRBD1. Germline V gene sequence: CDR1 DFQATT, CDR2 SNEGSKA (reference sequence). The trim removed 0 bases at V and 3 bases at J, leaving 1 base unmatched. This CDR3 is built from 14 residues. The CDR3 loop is CSARDGTGGYEQYF. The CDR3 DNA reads TGCAGTGCTAGAGACGGGACAGGGGGCTACGAGCAGTACTTC.

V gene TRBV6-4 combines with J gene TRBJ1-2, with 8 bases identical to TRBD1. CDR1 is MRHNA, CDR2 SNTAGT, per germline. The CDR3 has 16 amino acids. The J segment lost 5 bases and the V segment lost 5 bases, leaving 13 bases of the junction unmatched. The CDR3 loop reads CASSPTPDRGGYGYTF. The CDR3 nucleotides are TGTGCCAGCAGTCCTACCCCTGACAGGGGCGGATATGGCTACACCTTC.

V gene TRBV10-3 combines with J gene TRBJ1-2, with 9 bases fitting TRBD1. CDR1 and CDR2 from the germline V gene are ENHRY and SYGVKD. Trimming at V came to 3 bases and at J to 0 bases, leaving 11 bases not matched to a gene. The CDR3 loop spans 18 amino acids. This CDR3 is CAISEDRGTQSANYGYTF. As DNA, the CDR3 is TGTGCCATCAGTGAAGACAGGGGGACCCAAAGCGCTAACTATGGCTACACCTTC.

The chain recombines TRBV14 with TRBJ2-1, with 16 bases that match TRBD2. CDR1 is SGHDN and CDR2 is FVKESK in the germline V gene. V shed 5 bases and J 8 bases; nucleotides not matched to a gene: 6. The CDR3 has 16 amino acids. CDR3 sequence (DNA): TGTGCCAGCAGCTTGGGACTAGCGGGGGGGTTTGATGAGCAGTTCTTC. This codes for CASSLGLAGGFDEQFF.

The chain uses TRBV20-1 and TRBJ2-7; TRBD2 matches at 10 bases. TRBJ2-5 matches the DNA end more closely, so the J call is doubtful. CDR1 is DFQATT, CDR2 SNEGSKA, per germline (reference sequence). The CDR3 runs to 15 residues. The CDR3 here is CSASRSGGQSWTQYF. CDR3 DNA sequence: TGCAGTGCTAGTCGTAGCGGGGGGCAATCGTGGACCCAGTACTTC.

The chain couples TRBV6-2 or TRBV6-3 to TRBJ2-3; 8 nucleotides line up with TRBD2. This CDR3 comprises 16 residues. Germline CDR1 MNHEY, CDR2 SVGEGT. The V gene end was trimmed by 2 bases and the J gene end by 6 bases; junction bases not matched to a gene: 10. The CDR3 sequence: CASSYGGLGFSDTQYF. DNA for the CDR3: TGTGCCAGCAGTTACGGGGGACTAGGGTTCTCGGATACGCAGTATTTT.

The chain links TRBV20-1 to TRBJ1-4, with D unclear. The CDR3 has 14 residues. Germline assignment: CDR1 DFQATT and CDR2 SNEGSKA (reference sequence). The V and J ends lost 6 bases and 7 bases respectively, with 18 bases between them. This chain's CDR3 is CSAPGSPWGEKLFF. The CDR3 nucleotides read TGCAGTGCCCCCGGGTCGCCCTGGGGTGAAAAACTGTTTTTT.

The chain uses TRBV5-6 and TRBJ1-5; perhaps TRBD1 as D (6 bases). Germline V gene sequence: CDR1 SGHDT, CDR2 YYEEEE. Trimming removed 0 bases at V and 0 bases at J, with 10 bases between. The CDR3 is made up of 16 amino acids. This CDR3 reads CASSLGQVNSNQPQHF. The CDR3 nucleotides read TGTGCCAGCAGCTTGGGACAGGTGAATAGCAATCAGCCCCAGCATTTT.

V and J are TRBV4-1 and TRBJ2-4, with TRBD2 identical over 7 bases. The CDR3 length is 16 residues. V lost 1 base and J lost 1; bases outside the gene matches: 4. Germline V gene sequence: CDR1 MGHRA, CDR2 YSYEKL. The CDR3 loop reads CASSQVGGKAKNIQYF. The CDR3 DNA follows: TGCGCCAGCAGCCAAGTGGGGGGGAAGGCCAAAAACATTCAGTACTTC.

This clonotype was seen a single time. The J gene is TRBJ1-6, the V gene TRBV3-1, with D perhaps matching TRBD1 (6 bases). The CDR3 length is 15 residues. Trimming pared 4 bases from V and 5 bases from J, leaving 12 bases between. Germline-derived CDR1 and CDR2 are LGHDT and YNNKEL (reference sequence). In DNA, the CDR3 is TGTGCCAGCAGCCCTACAGGGTCCAATAATTCACCCCTCCACTTT. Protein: CASSPTGSNNSPLHF.

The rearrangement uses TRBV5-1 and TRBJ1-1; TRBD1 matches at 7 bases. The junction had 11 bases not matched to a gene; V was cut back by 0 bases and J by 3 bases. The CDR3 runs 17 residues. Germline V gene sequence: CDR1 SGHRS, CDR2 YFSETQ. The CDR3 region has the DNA TGCGCCAGCAGCTTGGGTGGCTGGACAGGAGAGGACACTGAAGCTTTCTTT. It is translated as CASSLGGWTGEDTEAFF.

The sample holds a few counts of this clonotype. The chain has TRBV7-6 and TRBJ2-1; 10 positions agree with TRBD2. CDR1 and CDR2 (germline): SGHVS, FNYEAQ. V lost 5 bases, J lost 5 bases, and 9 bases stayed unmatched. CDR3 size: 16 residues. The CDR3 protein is CASSLSSGGINNEQFF. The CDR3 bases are TGTGCCAGCAGCCTAAGTAGCGGGGGGATTAACAATGAGCAGTTCTTC.